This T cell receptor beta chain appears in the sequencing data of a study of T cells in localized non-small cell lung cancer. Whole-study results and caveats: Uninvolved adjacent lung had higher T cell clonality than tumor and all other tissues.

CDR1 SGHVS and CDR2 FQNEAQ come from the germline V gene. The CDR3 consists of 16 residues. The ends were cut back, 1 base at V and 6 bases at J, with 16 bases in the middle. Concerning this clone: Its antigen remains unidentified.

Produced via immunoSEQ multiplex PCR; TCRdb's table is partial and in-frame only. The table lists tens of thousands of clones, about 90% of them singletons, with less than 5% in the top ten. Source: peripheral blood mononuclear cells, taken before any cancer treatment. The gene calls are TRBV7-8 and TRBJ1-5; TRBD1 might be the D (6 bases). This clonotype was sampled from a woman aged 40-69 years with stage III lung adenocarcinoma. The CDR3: CASSLGEGGAGQPQHF. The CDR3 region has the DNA TGTGCCAGCAGCTTAGGGGAGGGGGGGGCAGGTCAGCCCCAGCATTTT.